This T cell receptor beta chain was identified during a study of T cell responses to AZD1222 COVID-19 vaccine. Findings and caveats of the study: Nearly half of unique spike-specific TCRs reportedly avoided B.1.351 and B.1.1.7 mutated regions. There were mostly white British donors and more females than males, and clonal diversity was possibly underestimated. Repertoires in all cases were sampled only once the peak T cell response had passed. The study identified only 6 or 7 AZD1222 recipients as seropositive at baseline.

CDR1 is SGHVS and CDR2 is FQNEAQ in the germline V gene. The V and J ends lost 4 bases and 6 bases, in that order; junction bases with no gene match: 3. CDR3 length: 12 residues. The method was immunoSEQ multiplex PCR; TCRdb's version includes in-frame clones alone and lacks a portion of them. This table holds about 150,000 clones, 85% to 95% found once. Regarding this clone: The antigen is not known.

The sample in question was peripheral blood, obtained on day 0 of AZD1222 vaccination. V gene TRBV7-8 combines with J gene TRBJ2-7; TRBD1 aligns across 7 bases. The sequence was obtained from an adult in good health. Here the CDR3 reads CASSSYRGEQYF. In DNA, the CDR3 is TGTGCCAGCAGCTCCTACAGGGGCGAGCAGTACTTC.